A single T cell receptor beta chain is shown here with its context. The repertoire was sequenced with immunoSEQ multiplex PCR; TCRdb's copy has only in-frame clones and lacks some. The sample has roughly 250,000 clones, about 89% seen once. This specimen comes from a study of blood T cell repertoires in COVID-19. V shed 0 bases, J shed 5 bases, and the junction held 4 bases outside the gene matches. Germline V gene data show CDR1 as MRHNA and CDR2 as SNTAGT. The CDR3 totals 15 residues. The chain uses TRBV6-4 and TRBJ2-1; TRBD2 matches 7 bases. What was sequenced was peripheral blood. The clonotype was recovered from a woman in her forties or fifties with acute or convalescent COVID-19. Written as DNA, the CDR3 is TGTGCCAGCAGTGACTCCAAGCGGGGAGACAATGAGCAGTTCTTC. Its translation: CASSDSKRGDNEQFF.